These 3 T cell receptor beta chains originate from one sample sequenced in a study of cytomegalovirus exposure and HLA in healthy donors. The PCR employed 60 Vbeta primers together with 13 Jbeta primers. Data came from immunoSEQ multiplex PCR; TCRdb stores just in-frame clones and leaves some out. The table lists 100,000 to 150,000 clones, about 10% of them singletons. The sequencing input was PBMCs. The origin of the receptors is a woman aged 18-29 years in good health and CMV-seropositive.

This clone has a handful of counts. The CDR3, as DNA: TGTGCCAGCAGTTTGGGCGGGGGGATATATGGCTACACCTTC. Protein sequence: CASSLGGGIYGYTF. The rearrangement links TRBV28 to TRBJ1-2; D is possibly TRBD1 (5 bases). The germline gives CDR1 MDHEN, CDR2 SYDVKM. V was shortened by 3 bases and J by 5 bases, with 13 bases between the two germline ends. CDR3 length: 14 residues.

Comments on this clone: Additional DNA sequences in this sample encode the identical CDR3. V usage is TRBV27 and J usage is TRBJ2-7; no clear D gene. Germline CDR1 and CDR2: MNHEY and SMNVEV (reference sequence). This CDR3 is 14 amino acids long. The ends were cut back, 5 bases at V and 4 bases at J, with 15 bases in the middle. The CDR3: CASSPTIDKYEQYF. The CDR3 DNA sequence: TGTGCCAGCAGTCCCACCATAGACAAATACGAGCAGTACTTC.

This clone was seen a handful of times. The chain is built from TRBV9 and TRBJ2-3, with TRBD1 identical over 9 bases. Germline CDR1 reads SGDLS; CDR2 reads YYNGEE. V lost 3 bases, J lost 2 bases, and 13 bases stayed unmatched. The length of the CDR3 is 18 residues. The CDR3 sequence: CASSAYTGGSGVTDTQYF. The CDR3 nucleotides read TGTGCCAGCAGCGCGTATACAGGGGGCTCTGGAGTCACAGATACGCAGTATTTT.